Listed below are T cell receptor beta chains from one sample, sequenced in a study of PD-1 blockade in classical Hodgkin lymphoma. Measured with immunoSEQ multiplex PCR; TCRdb has only the in-frame clones, and not every one. The sample carries over 30,000 clones, 90% recorded once. Here the sequenced sample was CD4+ T cells from blood, taken at baseline. The receptors stem from a human donor with classical Hodgkin lymphoma. CDR3s include the opening cysteine and the closing phenylalanine or tryptophan. A D gene is named only where the DNA matches it firmly. Only some rows state a clone size, as once, few, many or a class for expanded clones.

j_call v_call clone_size d_call cdr3_aa cdr3_nt
TRBJ2-7 TRBV5-4 . . CASSLNRQGAGRAYEQYF TGTGCCAGCAGCTTAAACCGACAGGGAGCCGGGAGGGCCTACGAGCAGTACTTC
TRBJ2-5 TRBV7-9 . TRBD2 CASSLVSSGTETQYF TGTGCCAGCAGCTTAGTAAGCAGCGGGACGGAGACCCAGTACTTC
TRBJ2-7 TRBV6-1 . . CASTASTTSYEQYF TGTGCCAGCACCGCCTCTACCACATCCTACGAGCAGTACTTC
TRBJ2-3 TRBV11-1 . . CASSGGWMAQYF TGTGCCAGCAGCGGGGGATGGATGGCGCAGTATTTT
TRBJ1-1 TRBV7-9 few . CASSLIRRPTEAFF TGTGCCAGCAGCTTGATTCGGAGACCCACTGAAGCTTTCTTT
TRBJ2-2 TRBV5-4 . . CASSLELGRANTGELFF TGTGCCAGCAGCTTGGAGCTGGGCCGCGCGAACACCGGGGAGCTGTTTTTT
TRBJ2-7 TRBV27 . . CASSYRDEQYF TGTGCCAGCAGTTACAGGGACGAGCAGTACTTC
TRBJ1-1 TRBV5-3 . . CASSFGPANTEAFF TGTGCCAGCAGCTTCGGGCCGGCGAACACTGAAGCTTTCTTT
TRBJ1-4 TRBV19 few . CASSTLGGADEKLFF TGTGCCAGCAGTACCCTCGGGGGCGCGGATGAAAAACTGTTTTTT
TRBJ1-1 TRBV28 . . CASISLGDFPRTEAFF TGTGCCAGCATCTCCCTAGGGGACTTCCCTCGGACTGAAGCTTTCTTT
TRBJ2-2 TRBV9 . . CASSVGTTNTGELFF TGTGCCAGCAGCGTAGGGACGACGAACACCGGGGAGCTGTTTTTT
TRBJ1-4 TRBV7-9 . . CASSLEWEKLFF TGTGCCAGCAGCTTAGAGTGGGAAAAACTGTTTTTT
TRBJ1-2 TRBV5-1 few . CASSFNSLRSNHQGSYGYTF TGCGCCAGCAGCTTTAATTCATTACGATCTAATCATCAGGGATCCTATGGCTACACCTTC
TRBJ2-3 TRBV7-3 . . CASSLTFAGNTDTQYF TGTGCCAGCAGCTTAACGTTCGCAGGAAATACAGATACGCAGTATTTT
TRBJ2-7 TRBV30 few TRBD1 CAWRQTGGLLEQYF TGTGCCTGGAGACAGACAGGGGGCCTGTTAGAGCAGTACTTC
TRBJ1-6 TRBV18 . . CASSPPTRESPLHF TGTGCCAGCTCACCACCGACACGGGAGTCACCCCTCCACTTT
TRBJ1-2 TRBV5-6 . . CASSQGGVSANYGYTF TGTGCCAGCAGCCAAGGGGGGGTCTCCGCTAACTATGGCTACACCTTC
TRBJ1-4 TRBV7-8 . . CASSLVGGRVHLFF TGTGCCAGCAGCTTAGTTGGAGGACGGGTCCACCTGTTTTTT
TRBJ2-3 TRBV4-2 . TRBD2 CASSQEKGGGAGASDTQYF TGTGCCAGCAGCCAAGAAAAGGGGGGGGGAGCGGGAGCGTCGGATACGCAGTATTTT
TRBJ1-5 TRBV19 . . CASILKRRGDGNQPQHF TGTGCCAGTATCCTAAAACGGCGGGGGGACGGCAATCAGCCCCAGCATTTT
TRBJ2-5 TRBV5-1 . . CASAWTRGPPQETQYF TGCGCCAGCGCATGGACCCGGGGACCCCCACAAGAGACCCAGTACTTC
TRBJ1-5 TRBV20-1 . . CSAGAEQPQHF TGCAGTGCGGGGGCGGAACAGCCCCAGCATTTT
TRBJ1-2 TRBV18 once . CASSPTDSYYGYTF TGTGCCAGCTCACCCACGGACAGCTACTATGGCTACACCTTC
TRBJ1-5 TRBV10-3 . . CAISDRLISNQPQHF TGTGCCATCAGTGATCGGCTGATTAGCAATCAGCCCCAGCATTTT
TRBJ2-7 TRBV28 . . CASTGRYEQYF TGTGCCAGTACAGGGCGGTACGAGCAGTACTTC
TRBJ2-5 TRBV28 . . CASSFARVAQYF TGTGCCAGCAGTTTCGCCAGGGTGGCCCAGTACTTC
TRBJ2-1 TRBV10-3 . . CAISEGRANEQFF TGTGCCATCAGCGAGGGACGGGCCAATGAGCAGTTCTTC
TRBJ1-4 TRBV29-1 . TRBD1 CSVRPGQGYEKLFF TGCAGCGTCAGACCGGGACAGGGGTATGAAAAACTGTTTTTT
TRBJ2-6 TRBV5-4 . . CASSLAPPTGFGANVLTF TGTGCCAGCAGCTTGGCCCCCCCAACAGGGTTTGGGGCCAACGTCCTGACTTTC
TRBJ2-7 TRBV25-1 . . CASKATGSYEQYF TGTGCCAGCAAGGCCACAGGGAGCTACGAGCAGTACTTC
TRBJ2-3 TRBV4-1 . TRBD2 CASSQVGHREGPDTQYF TGCGCCAGCAGCCAAGTAGGTCACCGGGAGGGCCCGGATACGCAGTATTTT